These T cell receptor beta chains were read from a single sample in a study of technical replicates of blood from a few donors. Sequencing used immunoSEQ multiplex PCR; TCRdb keeps in-frame clones, though not all of them. Of 45,000 to 60,000 clones listed, 80% to 95% are singletons. Input material: PBMCs. These receptors were collected from a human donor in good health. Some clones in this sample may be carry-over from other donors' samples. The CDR3 runs from the conserved cysteine through the conserved F or W. A D gene is named only where the DNA matches it firmly. Only part of the rows carry a size: once, few, many, or a class if the clone is expanded.

TRBJ2-5	NA	TRBV5-1	NA	TGCGCCAGCAGCTTTCAGGGCCGGGAGACCCAGTACTTC	CASSFQGRETQYF
TRBJ2-1	TRBD1	TRBV19	NA	TGTGCCTGCCGGGACAGAGTATACAATGAGCAGTTCTTC	CACRDRVYNEQFF
TRBJ2-3	TRBD2	TRBV18	NA	TGTGCCAGCCACAGCGGGGGTGCTAGCACAGATACGCAGTATTTT	CASHSGGASTDTQYF
TRBJ2-2	TRBD1	TRBV5-1	NA	TGCGCCAGCAGCTTGATGGCACAGGGGAGCACCGGGGAGCTGTTTTTT	CASSLMAQGSTGELFF
TRBJ2-7	NA	TRBV6-5	NA	TGTGCCAGCAGTCGTTCACAGGGATCCTACGAGCAGTACTTC	CASSRSQGSYEQYF
TRBJ2-7	NA	TRBV7-3	NA	TGTGCCAGCAGCTCCCTAGGGGGGGGGCCCAGCGAGCAGTACTTC	CASSSLGGGPSEQYF
TRBJ2-7	TRBD2	TRBV10-3	NA	TGTGCCATCAGTGTAGGAGCGGGGGGGACCTACGAGCAGTACTTC	CAISVGAGGTYEQYF
TRBJ1-3	NA	TRBV15	once	TGTGCCACCAGCAGAGATTTCCCCGGGGGGTCCGGAAACACCATATATTTT	CATSRDFPGGSGNTIYF
TRBJ1-6	NA	TRBV6-5	NA	TGTGCCAGCAGTTACGTGAACAGGGCGGGTAATTCACCCCTCCACTTT	CASSYVNRAGNSPLHF
TRBJ2-4	TRBD2	TRBV30	NA	TGTGCCTGGAGTGCGGGACTAGCGGGTGCCATTCAGTACTTC	CAWSAGLAGAIQYF
TRBJ2-7	TRBD2	TRBV5-1	once	TGCGCCAGCAGCTTAGGTCTAGCGGGGGCCGAGCAGTACTTC	CASSLGLAGAEQYF
TRBJ2-4	NA	TRBV4-1	once	TGCGCCAGCAGCCGCACAGATGGAGCCAAAAACATTCAGTACTTC	CASSRTDGAKNIQYF
TRBJ1-1	NA	TRBV6-6	NA	TGTGCCAGCAGAAGCCCAAACACTGAAGCTTTCTTT	CASRSPNTEAFF
TRBJ1-5	TRBD1	TRBV7-8	NA	TGTGCCAGCAGCTTAGAACAGGGGGGTAGCAATCAGCCCCAGCATTTT	CASSLEQGGSNQPQHF
TRBJ2-3	NA	TRBV7-8	NA	TGTGCCAGCAAAAAGGACGGACTGAGCACAGATACGCAGTATTTT	CASKKDGLSTDTQYF
TRBJ1-2	NA	TRBV29-1	NA	TGCAGCGTTGAAGGCGGGGGAGGGGGCTACACCTTC	CSVEGGGGGYTF
TRBJ2-2	NA	TRBV4-1	NA	TGCGCCAGCAGCCAAGATCTCGGAGAGATGGGTGGGGAGCTGTTTTTT	CASSQDLGEMGGELFF
TRBJ1-2	TRBD1	TRBV4-1	NA	TGCGCCAGCAGGGGGACAGGGGGCTATGGCTACACCTTC	CASRGTGGYGYTF
TRBJ1-2	TRBD1	TRBV5-6	NA	TGTGCCAGCAGCCCTGGCTACAGGGGGAATAACTATGGCTACACCTTC	CASSPGYRGNNYGYTF
TRBJ2-5	TRBD2	TRBV5-1	NA	TGCGCCAGCAGCTCCGGGTTGACTAGCGGGGGGCCGCCTGCTGAGACCCAGTACTTC	CASSSGLTSGGPPAETQYF
TRBJ2-7	TRBD2	TRBV4-3	NA	TGCGCCAGCAGCCAAGAGGGGGCTAGCGGGTCACCCTCCTACGAGCAGTACTTC	CASSQEGASGSPSYEQYF
TRBJ2-5	NA	TRBV7-2	NA	TGTGCCAGCGGGGGCTACCAAGAGACCCAGTACTTC	CASGGYQETQYF
TRBJ1-6	NA	TRBV5-4	NA	TGTGCCAGCAGCTTCGATAATTCACCCCTCCACTTT	CASSFDNSPLHF
TRBJ2-7	NA	TRBV2	NA	TGTGCCAGCCACTCCGCCCCCTACGAGCAGTACTTC	CASHSAPYEQYF
TRBJ1-2	TRBD1	TRBV7-2	NA	TGTGCCAGCAGCCGGGGACAGAGCTATGGCTACACCTTC	CASSRGQSYGYTF
TRBJ2-7	NA	TRBV5-6	NA	TGTGCCAGCAGCTCCCCAGCAGGCGAGCAGTACTTC	CASSSPAGEQYF
TRBJ1-5	NA	TRBV7-2	once	TGTGCCAGCAGCCCACAACGGGGTAGCAATCAGCCCCAGCATTTT	CASSPQRGSNQPQHF
TRBJ2-5	TRBD2	TRBV18	NA	TGTGCCAGCTCACCAGGTCTAGCGGGAGGGCCGCGTGAGACCCAGTACTTC	CASSPGLAGGPRETQYF
TRBJ2-2	TRBD2	TRBV5-4	NA	TGTGCCAGCAGCCCCTCGTGGACGCGGGGGGCCTTCGGGGAGCTGTTTTTT	CASSPSWTRGAFGELFF
TRBJ2-7	TRBD2	TRBV7-2	NA	TGTGCCAGCAGCCTCGGGACTAGCGGGAGTAGGGAGCAGTACTTC	CASSLGTSGSREQYF
TRBJ2-7	TRBD1	TRBV6-6	NA	TGTGCCAGCAGTGCCGGGACAGGGGCTGTCGAGCAGTACTTC	CASSAGTGAVEQYF
TRBJ1-2	NA	TRBV4-2	NA	TGTGCCAGCAGCCAAGAGGGCCCAAACTATGGCTACACCTTC	CASSQEGPNYGYTF
TRBJ2-1	NA	TRBV29-1	once	TGCAGCGTCCCGTCCTGGGGCCCCGATGAGCAGTTCTTC	CSVPSWGPDEQFF
TRBJ2-1	NA	TRBV30	once	TGTGCCTGGAGCACGGGGGGCTCGTTTGACAGTGAGCAGTTCTTC	CAWSTGGSFDSEQFF
TRBJ2-1	NA	TRBV11-1	NA	TGTGCCAGCAGCCTGGGTTACGGACTCAACAATGAGCAGTTCTTC	CASSLGYGLNNEQFF
TRBJ2-5	NA	TRBV28	once	TGTGCCAGCAGTTACAATAGCGGAGCCTTCCAAGAGACCCAGTACTTC	CASSYNSGAFQETQYF
TRBJ2-7	TRBD1	TRBV7-3	NA	TGTGCCAGCAGCCAGTTCCACAGGGGCTCCTACGAGCAGTACTTC	CASSQFHRGSYEQYF
TRBJ1-2	TRBD1	TRBV7-2	NA	TGTGCCAGCAGCTTAGAGGGGGCGCGTGGCTACACCTTC	CASSLEGARGYTF
TRBJ2-4	TRBD2	TRBV5-1	NA	TGCGCCAGCAGCGGGGGGACTAGCGCCAAAAACATTCAGTACTTC	CASSGGTSAKNIQYF
TRBJ1-5	NA	TRBV19	NA	TGTGCCAGTATGGGGTTAGGGGTTCAGCCCCAGCATTTT	CASMGLGVQPQHF
TRBJ2-2	NA	TRBV5-4	once	TGTGCCAGCACCTTGGACTGGAACACCGGGGAGCTGTTTTTT	CASTLDWNTGELFF
TRBJ2-7	NA	TRBV21-1	NA	TGTGCCAGCAGCAAAGCTAGCGAGATGCCCTACGAGCAGTACTTC	CASSKASEMPYEQYF
TRBJ1-6	NA	TRBV27	once	TGTGCCAGCAGTTTAAACGGCAGGGGCTCCTATAATTCACCCCTCCACTTT	CASSLNGRGSYNSPLHF
TRBJ2-5	TRBD2	TRBV5-1	once	TGCGCCAGCAGCATCGGGACTAGCGGAGAGACCCAGTACTTC	CASSIGTSGETQYF
TRBJ2-3	TRBD1	TRBV7-9	NA	TGTGCCAGCAGCTTAGGGACAGGGTCTACAGATACGCAGTATTTT	CASSLGTGSTDTQYF
TRBJ1-2	NA	TRBV4-1	few	TGCGCCAGCAGCCACCGGACAGTAAACTATGGCTACACCTTC	CASSHRTVNYGYTF
TRBJ2-7	NA	TRBV9	NA	TGTGCCAGCAGCGTAGCTTTAGACAGGTCACCCGAGCAGTACTTC	CASSVALDRSPEQYF
TRBJ2-7	TRBD1	TRBV7-2	few	TGTGCCAGCAGCGAGACAGGGGGCCCCTACGAGCAGTACTTC	CASSETGGPYEQYF
TRBJ1-1	NA	TRBV28	NA	TGTGCCAGCAGTGGGGGGTATACTGAAGCTTTCTTT	CASSGGYTEAFF
TRBJ1-1	NA	TRBV5-1	NA	TGCGCCAGCAGCGTACAGGAGAACACTGAAGCTTTCTTT	CASSVQENTEAFF
TRBJ2-7	NA	TRBV18	NA	TGTGCCAGCTCACTCTCCGGGACAAACGAGCAGTACTTC	CASSLSGTNEQYF